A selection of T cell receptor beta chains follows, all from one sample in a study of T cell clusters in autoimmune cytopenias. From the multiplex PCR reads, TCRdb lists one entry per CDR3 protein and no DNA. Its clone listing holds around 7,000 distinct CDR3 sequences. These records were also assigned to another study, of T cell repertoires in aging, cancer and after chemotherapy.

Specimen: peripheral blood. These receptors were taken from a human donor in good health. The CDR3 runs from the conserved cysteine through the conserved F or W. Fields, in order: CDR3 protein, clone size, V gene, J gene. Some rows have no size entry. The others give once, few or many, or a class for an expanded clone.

CDR3: CASSPRSGRAGLDEQFF; size: .; V: TRBV18; J: TRBJ2-1
CDR3: CASSERSGTAGPGANVLTF; size: medium-sized; V: TRBV6-1; J: TRBJ2-6
CDR3: CASSLALAQAGGPTDTQYF; size: .; V: TRBV7-2; J: TRBJ2-3
CDR3: CASRAGTAEAFF; size: .; V: TRBV19; J: TRBJ1-1
CDR3: CASSSATSGSSYEQYF; size: .; V: TRBV6-6; J: TRBJ2-7
CDR3: CASSPLLAGPRGTQYF; size: medium-sized; V: TRBV27; J: TRBJ2-3
CDR3: CASSFGQGTDTQYF; size: .; V: TRBV5-6; J: TRBJ2-3
CDR3: CAWSAGQDNSPLHF; size: .; V: TRBV30; J: TRBJ1-6
CDR3: CAWNPGRTYNEQFF; size: medium-sized; V: TRBV30; J: TRBJ2-1
CDR3: CASSPAGGRETQYF; size: .; V: TRBV18; J: TRBJ2-5
CDR3: CASSLGGADTQYF; size: .; V: TRBV13; J: TRBJ2-3
CDR3: CASADTGGDSPLHF; size: .; V: TRBV5-1; J: TRBJ1-6
CDR3: CASRKLGTDTQYF; size: .; V: TRBV6-5; J: TRBJ2-3
CDR3: CSASVRAYGYTF; size: .; V: TRBV20-1; J: TRBJ1-2
CDR3: CASSPPDRNQQYF; size: .; V: TRBV18; J: TRBJ2-7
CDR3: CASSDREAYNEQFF; size: .; V: TRBV6-6; J: TRBJ2-1
CDR3: CASSVEASSTDTQYF; size: .; V: TRBV5-1; J: TRBJ2-3
CDR3: CASRRGGHADTQYF; size: .; V: TRBV5-4; J: TRBJ2-3
CDR3: CASSYDQSNSPLHF; size: .; V: TRBV6-6; J: TRBJ1-6
CDR3: CATSRKTDNFGVTQYF; size: .; V: TRBV15; J: TRBJ2-5
CDR3: CATGRDSYEQYF; size: .; V: TRBV6-5; J: TRBJ2-7
CDR3: CASSPSGLEQYF; size: .; V: TRBV18; J: TRBJ2-7
CDR3: CATPLSGAGGDTQYF; size: .; V: TRBV6-1; J: TRBJ2-3
CDR3: CASSFDRGDTDTQYF; size: .; V: TRBV5-4; J: TRBJ2-3
CDR3: CASSAAVNYGYTF; size: medium-sized; V: TRBV6-1; J: TRBJ1-2
CDR3: CASRLTASTNEKLFF; size: .; V: TRBV7-6; J: TRBJ1-4
CDR3: CAWSLTSDTEAFF; size: .; V: TRBV30; J: TRBJ1-1
CDR3: CASSPKDRATMYEQYF; size: .; V: TRBV18; J: TRBJ2-7
CDR3: CASSDRDVGNTIYF; size: .; V: TRBV5-4; J: TRBJ1-3
CDR3: CASSLEGLGTGELFF; size: medium-sized; V: TRBV5-5; J: TRBJ2-2
CDR3: CASSLIVPGLAGAYEQYF; size: .; V: TRBV5-6; J: TRBJ2-7
CDR3: CASSPSGTGVSYEQYF; size: .; V: TRBV18; J: TRBJ2-7
CDR3: CASGFAQSTDTQYF; size: medium-sized; V: TRBV6-5; J: TRBJ2-3
CDR3: CASSSGQGSNQPQHF; size: .; V: TRBV11-1; J: TRBJ1-5
CDR3: CASSSTGAYSPLHF; size: .; V: TRBV7-9; J: TRBJ1-6
CDR3: CASSTMSRITDTQYF; size: medium-sized; V: TRBV19; J: TRBJ2-3
CDR3: CAWTKPGVRGYTF; size: .; V: TRBV30; J: TRBJ1-2
CDR3: CASSPNVLANTGELFF; size: .; V: TRBV6-2/TRBV6-3; J: TRBJ2-2
CDR3: CASSYSPGDPEAFF; size: .; V: TRBV6-5; J: TRBJ1-1
CDR3: CASSYGGRLAAWWNEQFF; size: medium-sized; V: TRBV5-6; J: TRBJ2-1
CDR3: CASSLAGGASYEQYF; size: .; V: TRBV7-6; J: TRBJ2-7
CDR3: CAISGEGELFF; size: medium-sized; V: TRBV10-3; J: TRBJ2-2
CDR3: CASSERVGYTEAFF; size: .; V: TRBV6-4; J: TRBJ1-1
CDR3: CAGWPQGVPQHF; size: .; V: TRBV5-4; J: TRBJ1-5
CDR3: CASSLPMTGNEQYF; size: .; V: TRBV7-6; J: TRBJ2-7
CDR3: CASSLGQGGYTF; size: .; V: TRBV5-6; J: TRBJ1-2
CDR3: CASSLRTGDGEKLFF; size: .; V: TRBV5-1; J: TRBJ1-4
CDR3: CATGTSGDSTDTQYF; size: .; V: TRBV10-3; J: TRBJ2-3
CDR3: CASSYHLVGTGGPGELFF; size: medium-sized; V: TRBV6-5; J: TRBJ2-2